This T cell receptor beta chain was sequenced in a study of cytomegalovirus exposure and HLA in healthy donors (dated by TCRdb to 2016 to 2017). Broadly, across the study: An earlier analysis of a few hundred of the donors reported 276 Gb of sequence data and 100 million to 120 million unique TCR beta sequences obtained from around 190 million T cells. A later genetic analysis used genome-wide SNP genotypes for about 60% of the 666 donors, treating that subset as a discovery cohort. Among the roughly 430 genotyped donors, under 90% belonged to the genetic ancestry cluster associated with self-reported Caucasian donors. Class I and class II HLA loci were covered by the typing at four-digit resolution. Four to six DR-DQ haplotypes were handled as single units for association and clustering, since linkage in the cohort was strong. All discovery cohort repertoires had been generated on a single sequencing platform. Using immunosequencing, the study profiled T cell repertoires from around 680 subjects and related those repertoires to cytomegalovirus serostatus. A later analysis re-examined previously published TCR beta repertoires from hundreds of donors and added high-resolution HLA genotyping to investigate patterns of TCR occurrence. An earlier analysis of 500 to 750 of the donors applied high-throughput TCR beta sequencing to assess whether each TCR beta V gene segment acted as functional or pseudogenic. Rather than drawing on any new phenotypic data, the later analysis identified candidate immune exposures from TCR beta sequences and the way those sequences occurred across donors. Donor age, sex, ethnicity and CMV serostatus were compiled alongside the repertoire data. Among 300 to 500 genotyped donors of the cohort, an average of roughly 230,000 unique TCR beta nucleotide sequences was sequenced per donor, of which roughly 18% were non-productive. An early release that covered some 640 HLA-typed donors contained approximately 290 gigabases of sequencing data and roughly 84 million unique TCR sequences. A separate validation cohort of roughly 120 different subjects was used in addition to the approximately 700-subject first cohort. Typing coverage differed by locus: A, B, C, DRB1 and DQB1 were typed in about 620-640 donors, DQA1 in roughly 510, DPA1 in over 600, and DPB1 in 400 to 490. The study aimed to test whether signatures of past pathogen exposure could be identified by cataloging public T cell receptors. High-throughput TCR immunosequencing, statistical association of individual TCRs with disease status, and machine learning were combined to predict cytomegalovirus infection status.

The germline V gene supplies CDR1 LGHNT and CDR2 FRNRAP. V ends up 5 bases short and J 7 bases short, with an unmatched junction base count of 5. The CDR3 starts with the cysteine, ends with the phenylalanine, and has 13 residues. Only CDR3 DNA is held: 39 bases, read in frame from base 1. General study outcomes and caveats: The only immune exposure information available for the cohort was CMV serostatus. Most TCR sequences were seen in very few donors, while some public TCRs were found in many individuals. V-gene and J-gene trimming of TCR beta chains was associated with a missense DCLRE1C variant in a later genetic analysis, and the association was replicated in an independent cohort. According to a later analysis, parvovirus B19, influenza, CMV and Epstein-Barr virus appeared linked to several top co-occurrence clusters. Because counts were too low, some 16 rarely observed V segments, including chromosome 9 orphons, were excluded from the earlier analysis of under 650 of the donors. Because HLA typing was unavailable for some donors at each locus, only the typed subset was used in association tests. An earlier analysis of approximately 600 of the donors showed that most TCR beta V segments appeared in productive rearrangements either about 87% or about 30% of the time, which broadly matched IMGT annotations. In a later analysis, most CMV-associated TCR beta chains were found to appear HLA-restricted, with HLA associations seemingly driven largely by CMV exposure. A further reported finding was that TCR beta sequences accurately predicted the HLA-A and HLA-B alleles for most subjects in the first cohort. A few of the identified cytomegalovirus-associated TCR beta chains were confirmed in vitro to be specific for cytomegalovirus antigens. Compared with equally common non-associated chains, HLA-associated TCR beta chains in a later analysis were more clonally expanded and had lower generation probabilities. The classifier was reported to diagnose cytomegalovirus status with high specificity and sensitivity in both the original cohort and the validation cohort. Assigning TCR associations to individual alleles was difficult when HLA alleles, especially DR and DQ, strongly co-occurred. In the study, approximately 160 TCR beta chains were listed as associated with cytomegalovirus. Compared with the roughly 700-donor mean, donors in an Asian-associated ancestry cluster had fewer N-insertions in productive TCRs, according to a later genetic analysis. Because the 87-base-pair reads could not distinguish some IMGT-functional V segments, including TRBV6-2 and TRBV6-3, those segments were excluded. In a later analysis, the rate of TCR association differed among HLA loci, with DRB1 alleles having the most associated TCRs and HLA-C alleles having the fewest. Roughly uniform sequencing depth across donors was assumed in presence/absence analyses, although this assumption may not hold. The authors suggested that the approach could potentially be extended to other disease states and immunological phenotypes. The sequencing pipeline was judged likely to have produced a cluster of highly shared sequence variants as a technical artifact. In a later analysis, some 18,000 TCR beta sequences were associated with specific HLA alleles at a false discovery rate of 0.05. This cohort had only TCR beta chains sequenced, and the lack of alpha or paired-chain data limited which features could be detected. Correlated functional status among segregating V segments might be attributable to linkage disequilibrium, but an unknown experimental factor could not be ruled out.

In total, approximately 700 healthy bone marrow donors made up the cohort. Cohort members were all nominally healthy when sampled, although unrecorded immune exposures were likely present. The donor was CMV seronegative and was included in the group of about 400 seronegative cohort members. Each donor provided a peripheral blood sample, and peripheral blood mononuclear cells were used for TCR beta sequencing. The Qiagen DNeasy Blood Extraction Kit was used to extract genomic DNA from the blood cell samples. Points on this clone: The antigen this receptor binds is unknown.

Libraries were prepared through the immunoSEQ multiplex PCR assay. A mixture of 60 forward primers for TCR Vbeta segments and 13 reverse primers for TCR Jbeta segments was used in the multiplex PCR. Amplification of the CDR3 region of rearranged TCR beta genes was performed with a multiplex PCR assay on genomic DNA. Amplified TCR beta libraries were sequenced as 87-base-pair reads on the Illumina HiSeq System. The paper's data handling went like this. A later analysis tallied 75 million to 85 million unique TCR beta chains across the 550 to 850 repertoires, and approximately 9.9 million of those chains were shared by two or more donors. A nearest-neighbor algorithm error-corrected the raw reads and collapsed the reads into unique sequences, merging closely related sequences to remove PCR and sequencing errors. V, D and J gene segments were assigned by aligning CDR3 sequences to IMGT reference sequences. For a sequence to be retained, a match of at least six nucleotides was required to both a V gene segment and a J gene segment. Rearrangements were called productive when the CDR3 lacked stop codons and stayed in frame with V and J; all others were non-productive. CDR3 was defined according to IMGT convention as the region running from the second conserved V-encoded cysteine to the conserved J-encoded phenylalanine. The earlier analysis of 587 of the donors excluded sequences that lacked an unambiguous match to a single V gene segment. An earlier analysis of fewer than 750 of the donors called V segments functional above 56.7% productive rearrangements and segregating when the between-donor standard deviation exceeded 5%. A statistical classification framework was built for diagnosing cytomegalovirus status from the catalog of TCR beta chain sequences. In a later analysis, V and J genes were assigned by comparing TCR nucleotide sequences against IMGT/GENE-DB human TR gene sequences. The TCRdist pipeline was used in a later analysis to assign CDR3 sequences and most-parsimonious VDJ recombination scenarios. In a later analysis, each TCR beta chain was defined by its CDR3 amino acid sequence together with its V-gene family, and reads without a unique V-gene family were excluded. To address suspected cross-contamination and a sequencing artifact, a later analysis removed a few hundred highly shared, low-generation-probability nucleotide sequences. In a later analysis, a clonal expansion index for each public chain was calculated from normalized within-repertoire ranks of inferred template counts. Generation probabilities in a later analysis came from a VDJ recombination model fitted to out-of-frame rearrangements, and those results were checked against IGoR. In a later analysis, hypergeometric tests were used to score TCR-TCR, TCR-HLA and TCR-CMV co-occurrence, with a repertoire-size bias correction applied to TCR pairs. False discovery rates were estimated in a later analysis by permuting HLA or CMV assignments 20 times. In a later analysis, co-occurring TCRs were grouped using DBSCAN, and TCRdist sequence similarity was added for clustering within HLA-allele-positive subsets. Co-occurrence clustering excluded repertoires with fewer than 30,000 or more than 120,000 public chains, plus five with anomalous nucleotide sharing. As stored in TCRdb, this immuneACCESS dataset retains in-frame rearrangements with V and J assigned. A fraction of the clones does not appear; measured against another copy, unresolved V genes explain less than half of the discrepancy, and the remainder lacks a known reason. Clonal size and the V and J genes are those of that table, whereas D and trimming came from the DNA. The sample's clone listing holds around 130,000 clones. The top ten constitute roughly 1.6% of the sample.

The sequencing sample was made of PBMCs. The V and J genes are TRBV12-5 and TRBJ1-1, and 9 bases in between align with TRBD1. The TCR sequence derives from a woman aged 40 to 50 in good health and CMV-seronegative. The DNA sequence is given as TGTGCTAGTGGTCTGGGGACAGGGTATGAAGCTTTCTTT. This yields the protein CASGLGTGYEAFF.